The T cell receptor (beta chain) described here comes from a study of blood T cell repertoires in COVID-19 (dated by TCRdb to the early 2020s). Describing the broader study: Collaborator samples came from the United States, Italy and Spain and covered acute and convalescent phases of COVID-19. The prospective study material was composed of cDNA or gDNA derived from T cells, B-cell-depleted T cells, or PBMCs. Deeply sampled blood TCRbeta repertoires from subjects exposed to, actively infected with, or recovered from COVID-19 were included in the dataset. The repertoires were made available in a free public database intended to serve as a resource for research on the immune response to SARS-CoV-2. Samples came from the ongoing ImmuneRACE study (first 160 participants) plus 1,254 subjects from 6 global collaborators. Nearly every sample came with metadata listing a de-identified subject ID, COVID-19 status, age in years and sex. Where available, HLA class I and class II types were taken from metadata supplied by the sample provider and were not determined by assay-based typing. Broad study findings and their caveats: The quantity of clinical and demographic metadata differed by source and by participant and was supplied without curation.

From cysteine to phenylalanine, the CDR3 is 15 amino acids long. Here the CDR3 DNA is all that survives: 45 bases in frame from base 1. V loses 6 bases at its end and J loses 1 base; junction bases beyond the gene matches: 8. According to the germline V gene (reference sequence), CDR1 reads MNHEY and CDR2 reads SMNVEV. TCRbeta CDR3 regions were amplified from genomic DNA using the immunoSEQ Assay, a bias-controlled multiplex PCR. Per the authors' processing: Nucleated cell counts per sample were estimated from amplification of reference gene primers within the assay. To quantify the absolute abundance of each unique TCRbeta CDR3 rearrangement, sequence reads were collapsed and filtered. Productive Simpson clonality was computed per sample as the square root of Simpson's diversity index over productive rearrangements. TCRdb mirrors the immuneACCESS table, restricted to in-frame sequences. Some clones are absent from its copies; in checked studies, under half trace to an unresolved V gene, and the reason for the others is unknown. Clonal size and the V and J genes are those of that table, whereas D and trimming came from the DNA. The sample contains about 110,000 clones, 80% to 90% of them found a single time. The ten most abundant clones make up 2.1% of the sample.

This clone occurred a few times. Its cognate antigen has yet to be identified. No much larger clone is present one base from it, and per-base qualities are unavailable. Whole blood was collected in K2EDTA tubes by collaborating institutions according to the institutions' own protocols. For TCRbeta analysis, collaborator samples were shipped as frozen whole blood, as isolated PBMCs, or as DNA extracted from either sample type. The chain links TRBV27 with TRBJ1-2, with TRBD1 identical over 7 junction bases. The sequence derives from a human donor in a cohort sampled during active COVID-19. The sample comprised peripheral blood. In nucleotide form, the sequence is TGTGCCAGCAGCCGCAAGGGGGCTGATAACTATGGCTACACCTTC. The resulting protein is CASSRKGADNYGYTF.